These T cell receptor beta chains were read from a single sample in a study of T cells after yellow fever vaccination. TCRdb redid the calling of the 5' RACE reads with MiXCR, one entry per CDR3 protein. The table includes 600,000 to 750,000 distinct CDR3 sequences, roughly an eighth detected once. The source material was PBMCs, sampled on the day of the yellow fever booster vaccination. The receptor source for this set is a man younger than 40 who received the YFV17D yellow fever vaccine. Each CDR3 is given with its conserved first and last residue. The D gene is left open where the match is weak. Expanded clones are given a class, and other clones once, few, many or no size at all.

TRBJ1-1	TRBV11-2	NA	TRBD1	TGTGCCAGCGGGGGGGACAGTGGGTTGCTTGAAGCTTTCTTT	CASGGDSGLLEAFF
TRBJ1-5	TRBV6-2/TRBV6-3	NA	TRBD1	TGTGCCAGCACCGACAGGGGCAATCAGCCCCAGCATTTT	CASTDRGNQPQHF
TRBJ2-2	TRBV5-6	NA	TRBD2	TGTGCCAGCAGCTTGTTTCTAGCGGGAAGACTGAACACCGGGGAGCTGTTTTTT	CASSLFLAGRLNTGELFF
TRBJ1-2	TRBV4-1	few	NA	TGCGCCAGCAGCCAAGATCCGGGGACGGGTTATGGCTACACCTTC	CASSQDPGTGYGYTF
TRBJ2-2	TRBV9	few	NA	TGTGCCAGCTCTGGAGGGAGGCGAACCGGGGAGCTGTTTTTT	CASSGGRRTGELFF
TRBJ2-7	TRBV12-5	NA	TRBD1	TGTGCTAGTGGTTTGGCCCTCCCGGGACAGAGCTCCTACGAGCAGTACTTC	CASGLALPGQSSYEQYF
TRBJ1-5	TRBV7-8	few	NA	TGTGCCAGCAGCTTACACCGGGACAATCAGCCCCAGCATTTT	CASSLHRDNQPQHF
TRBJ2-1	TRBV10-3	few	NA	TGTGCCATCAGTGAGGCAGGGGTGAGCTCCTACAATGAGCAGTTCTTC	CAISEAGVSSYNEQFF
TRBJ1-5	TRBV20-1	few	NA	TGCAGTGCCACCAGGGGTTATCAGCCCCAGCATTTT	CSATRGYQPQHF
TRBJ1-1	TRBV11-1	few	NA	TGTGCCAGCAGCCCATTGGGCATGAACACTGAAGCTTTCTTT	CASSPLGMNTEAFF
TRBJ2-1	TRBV29-1	few	TRBD2	TGCAGCGCCAAGCCGGCTAGCGGCTACAATGAGCAGTTCTTC	CSAKPASGYNEQFF
TRBJ1-1	TRBV20-1	few	NA	TGCAGTGCTAGAGATGCAAAGGCGACGAACACTGAAGCTTTCTTT	CSARDAKATNTEAFF
TRBJ2-3	TRBV6-2/TRBV6-3	NA	TRBD1	TGTGCCAGCAGATCGGACAGGGGGTCCACAGATACGCAGTATTTT	CASRSDRGSTDTQYF
TRBJ1-4	TRBV29-1	few	NA	TGCAGCGTTGGGGGGTATGATGAAAAACTGTTTTTT	CSVGGYDEKLFF
TRBJ2-3	TRBV29-1	few	TRBD1	TGCAGCGTTGTTAGACAGGGTGCAGATACGCAGTATTTT	CSVVRQGADTQYF
TRBJ2-1	TRBV4-1	NA	NA	TGCGCCAGCAGCCAAGATATTGCCGTCTACAATGAGCAGTTCTTC	CASSQDIAVYNEQFF